The T cell receptor (beta chain) under discussion was sequenced for a study of T cells in Graves' hyperthyroidism and ophthalmopathy. This clonotype has a count of ten or more. The V end was cut by 0 bases, the J end by 4 bases, with 6 bases between. The CDR3 runs to 13 residues. Amplified regions were TCR beta CDR3 sequences from RNA transcripts. HTBI primers were the set used in a first-round RT-PCR of the TCR CDR3. TCRdb re-called the multiplex PCR reads with MiXCR, one entry per CDR3 protein. The data contain hundreds of thousands of distinct CDR3 sequences, about 17% of them singletons. The genes are TRBV12-3 or TRBV12-4 and TRBJ1-1; D unresolved. Sequencing was performed on blood. The sequence was collected from a woman in her fifties or sixties with Graves' ophthalmopathy. CDR3 coding DNA: TGTGCCAGCAGTTTAGCGCGGGGCACTGAAGCTTTCTTT. The encoded protein is CASSLARGTEAFF.